What follows are 10 T cell receptor beta chains derived from one specimen sequenced in a study of metastatic and nonmetastatic thyroid tumors. There were no patients who had received any treatment before thyroid surgery. With MiXCR, TCRdb called clones anew from the PCR reads. The sample shows 7,000 to 9,500 clones, roughly 14% of them seen only once. Sequencing used blood. Source of these receptors: a female donor with papillary thyroid cancer or a benign thyroid nodule (not recorded which). Some clones in this sample may be carry-over from other donors' samples.

This clone was observed once. Given the absence of the conserved phenylalanine or tryptophan at the CDR3 end, a read error is likely. V gene TRBV6-2 or TRBV6-3 combines with J gene TRBJ2-5, with D possibly being TRBD1 (5 bases). The CDR3 extends over 13 amino acids. Per the germline V gene, CDR1 is MNHEY and CDR2 is SVGEGT. V was clipped by 6 bases and J by 5 bases, with 13 bases between them. The CDR3 protein is CASRGQAGETQYV. CDR3 in DNA: TGTGCCAGCAGAGGGCAGGCAGGGGAGACCCAGTACGTC.

The rearrangement links TRBV6-1 to TRBJ2-3; a weak D match, TRBD2 (5 bases). V dropped 6 bases and J dropped 2 bases, with 15 bases sitting between them. The CDR3 runs 15 residues. The V gene's germline CDR1 is MNHNS and CDR2 SASEGT. The CDR3 reads CASSATICNTDTQYF. CDR3 DNA: TGTGCCAGCAGCGCGACTATCTGCAACACAGATACGCAGTATTTT.

This clone is medium-sized by share. This chain joins TRBV11-2 and TRBJ2-2; 9 bases line up with TRBD2. Germline V CDR1 and CDR2: SGHAT, FQNNGV. The J segment lost 4 bases and the V segment lost 5 bases, leaving 5 bases of the junction unmatched. This CDR3 has 15 residues. The CDR3 coding sequence is TGTGCCAGCAGCCGCGGGGGGGCCGTCACCGGGGAGCTGTTTTTT. Translated: CASSRGGAVTGELFF. Based on the CDR3 plus reference TRBV11-2 and TRBJ2-2, the full variable domain is EAGVAQSPRYKIIEKRQSVAFWCNPISGHATLYWYQQILGQGPKLLIQFQNNGVVDDSQLPKDRFSAERLKGVDSTLKIQPAKLEDSAVYLCASSRGGAVTGELFFGEGSRLTVL.

The V call is TRBV6-1, the J call TRBJ1-6; 7 nucleotides agree with TRBD1. CDR1 MNHNS and CDR2 SASEGT come from the germline V gene. The J segment lost 3 bases and the V segment lost 10 bases, leaving 6 bases of the junction unmatched. This CDR3 is built from 14 residues. The CDR3 sequence: CAIRGDDYNSPLHF. In nucleotides, the CDR3 is TGTGCCATCAGGGGGGACGACTATAATTCACCCCTCCACTTT.

This sequence joins TRBV6-2 or TRBV6-3 and TRBJ1-3; a weak D match, TRBD1 (5 bases). The V and J ends lost 10 bases and 1 base respectively, with 8 bases between them. This CDR3 has 12 residues. The germline gives CDR1 MNHEY, CDR2 SVGEGT. DNA for the CDR3: TGTGCCACCGGACAATCTGGAAACACCATATATTTT. Translating it yields CATGQSGNTIYF.

This clone was seen only a few times. One end of the junction fails to match germline, which may point to a read error. The chain combines TRBV6-2 or TRBV6-3 with TRBJ2-7; a possible D gene is TRBD1 (6 bases). CDR3 size: 13 residues. CDR1 and CDR2 from the germline V gene are MNHEY and SVGEGT. CDR3: CASGQGHGYDQYF. The CDR3 nucleotides read TGTGCCAGCGGCCAGGGGCACGGGTACGATCAGTACTTC.

V is TRBV19 and J is TRBJ2-3; D is undetermined. The length of the CDR3 is 11 residues. Germline V CDR1 and CDR2: LNHDA, SQIVND (reference sequence). Trimming took 5 bases from V and 2 from J, leaving 2 bases between them. CDR3 residues: CASSVTDTQYF. CDR3 in DNA: TGTGCCAGTAGTGTCACAGATACGCAGTATTTT.

This clone was counted ten times or more. The chain links TRBV14 to TRBJ2-2; a weak D match, TRBD1 (5 bases). There are 14 residues in the CDR3. CDR1 and CDR2 (germline): SGHDN, FVKESK. V was pared by 3 bases and J by 6 bases, with 11 bases between. CDR3 DNA sequence: TGTGCCAGCAGCCAGGGCGGACACCCCGGGGAGCTGTTTTTT. The encoded protein is CASSQGGHPGELFF. The whole variable domain, remainder taken from reference TRBV14 and TRBJ2-2, is EAGVTQFPSHSVIEKGQTVTLRCDPISGHDNLYWYRRVMGKEIKFLLHFVKESKQDESGMPNNRFLAERTGGTYSTLKVQPAELEDSGVYFCASSQGGHPGELFFGEGSRLTVL.

This clone showed up many times. This chain links TRBV7-6 with TRBJ1-4; TRBD1 is a possible D gene (6 bases). This CDR3 is built from 15 residues. Looked up from germline, CDR1 is SGHVS and CDR2 is FNYEAQ. Deletions cut 3 bases from V and 7 bases from J, with 15 bases between. As DNA, the CDR3 is TGTGCCAGCAGCTTCGCTCAGGAGGGGGGTGAAAAACTGTTTTTT. Translated: CASSFAQEGGEKLFF.

By proportion, this clone is medium-sized. J is TRBJ2-2 and V is TRBV5-1, with D possibly TRBD1 on 5 matching bases. Germline V CDR1 and CDR2: SGHRS, YFSETQ. The germline V and J ends were trimmed by 0 bases and 8 bases, with 17 bases remaining between them. The CDR3 extends over 16 amino acids. CDR3 amino acids: CASSLEQVSRTGELFF. The CDR3 nucleotides read TGCGCCAGCAGCTTGGAACAGGTATCACGAACGGGGGAGCTGTTTTTT. Together with reference TRBV5-1 and TRBJ2-2, the CDR3 gives the full variable domain: KAGVTQTPRYLIKTRGQQVTLSCSPISGHRSVSWYQQTPGQGLQFLFEYFSETQRNKGNFPGRFSGRQFSNSRSEMNVSTLELGDSALYLCASSLEQVSRTGELFFGEGSRLTVL.